This TCR beta chain was captured in a study of technical replicates of blood from a few donors. The V gene end was trimmed by 2 bases and the J gene end by 5 bases; junction bases not matched to a gene: 7. CDR1 is MNHNS, CDR2 SASEGT, per germline. CDR3 size: 17 residues. Measured with immunoSEQ multiplex PCR; TCRdb has only the in-frame clones, and not every one. Here the sample spans 15,000 or so clones, about 86% being singletons. The receptor's source is a human donor in good health. The rearrangement uses TRBV6-1 and TRBJ2-3, with 13 bases matching TRBD2. The sample was PBMCs. The CDR3 is CASSERRTSGSGDTQYF. DNA of the CDR3: TGTGCCAGCAGTGAAAGAAGGACTAGCGGGAGTGGAGATACGCAGTATTTT.